A single sample is the source of the 20 T cell receptor beta chains below, sequenced in a study of shared clonotypes between healthy human individuals (dated by TCRdb to the early 2020s). The library was built by means of the immunoSEQ multiplex PCR assay. In its TCRdb copy, this immuneACCESS table keeps in-frame sequences only and misses some clones. Where compared with another copy, unresolved V genes explain less than half of these, and the others have no known cause. Counted in this sample were over a million clones; around 78% of them appeared once. The ten most abundant clones make up 0.5% to 0.65% of the sample. Material for sequencing was memory CD4+ T cells from PBMCs. The meaning of the sample's cell subset or site label: CD45RA-negative fraction. These receptors originate from a man in his late teens or twenties in good health. Some clones in this sample may be carry-over from other donors' samples.

A word on this clone: This sequence may be a read error, since a much larger clone differs from it by one base. This chain links TRBV6-6 with TRBJ2-7, with 12 positions matching TRBD2. Germline V CDR1 and CDR2: MNHNY, SVGAGI (reference sequence). This CDR3 is built from 15 residues. J was trimmed by 0 bases and V by 6 bases; bases with no gene match: 3. The CDR3 spells CASSMTSGSSYEQYF. Written as DNA, the CDR3 is TGTGCCAGCAGCATGACTAGCGGGAGCTCCTACGAGCAGTACTTC.

V and J are TRBV20-1 and TRBJ1-2, with D unclear. Germline lookup yields CDR1 DFQATT and CDR2 SNEGSKA (reference sequence). Trimming shortened V by 6 bases and J by 5 bases, and 4 bases separated the two germline ends. CDR3 length: 9 residues. The CDR3 loop reads CSAIYGYTF. CDR3 DNA: TGCAGTGCCATTTATGGCTACACCTTC.

This sequence joins TRBV6-6 and TRBJ2-3; weak D call: TRBD2 (5 bases). CDR1 and CDR2 from the germline V gene are MNHNY and SVGAGI (reference sequence). This CDR3 is built from 16 residues. The V gene lost 6 bases and the J gene lost 0 bases, with 16 bases spanning the gap. CDR3 DNA: TGTGCCAGCAGCCTCGGGCCGAGGGCTAGCACAGATACGCAGTATTTT. Translation gives CASSLGPRASTDTQYF.

CDR3 loop: CASSLLGESTGELFF. For the CDR3, the DNA is TGTGCCAGCAGCTTATTAGGGGAGAGCACCGGGGAGCTGTTTTTT. The V gene is TRBV7-2, the J gene TRBJ2-2; D is tentatively TRBD1 or TRBD2 (5 bases each). Trimming removed 2 bases from V and 4 bases from J, with 11 bases in between. This CDR3 contains 15 residues. In germline, CDR1 is SGHTA, CDR2 FQGNSA.

The chain uses TRBV5-4 and TRBJ2-1; D might be TRBD2 (5 bases). Germline CDR1 and CDR2: SGHNT and YYREEE (reference sequence). V lost 6 bases, J lost 0 bases, and 13 bases lay in between. This CDR3 has 15 residues. The CDR3 reads CASISRTDSYNEQFF. The CDR3 DNA sequence: TGTGCCAGCATATCCCGGACTGACTCCTACAATGAGCAGTTCTTC.

The chain has TRBV5-5 and TRBJ1-4, with D perhaps TRBD1 (5 bases). The CDR3 consists of 16 residues. The V end lost 1 base, the J end lost 2 bases, and 12 bases lay between the germline ends. The V gene's germline CDR1 is SGHKS and CDR2 YYEKEE (reference sequence). The CDR3 sequence is CASSLRGRGTNEKLFF. For the CDR3, the DNA is TGTGCCAGCAGCTTGCGGGGACGAGGGACTAATGAAAAACTGTTTTTT. The entire variable domain, with the rest obtained from reference TRBV5-5 and TRBJ1-4, is as follows: DAGVTQSPTHLIKTRGQQVTLRCSPISGHKSVSWYQQVLGQGPQFIFQYYEKEERGRGNFPDRFSARQFPNYSSELNVNALLLGDSALYLCASSLRGRGTNEKLFFGSGTQLSVL.

The gene calls are TRBV5-1 and TRBJ1-2, with D possibly being TRBD1 (5 bases). Looked up from germline, CDR1 is SGHRS and CDR2 is YFSETQ. This CDR3 is 15 amino acids long. Trimming took off 3 bases at V and 1 base at J, with 13 bases between the two ends. Here the CDR3 reads CASSSRAGGNYGYTF. The CDR3 DNA is TGCGCCAGCAGCTCCAGGGCGGGAGGTAACTATGGCTACACCTTC.

This clone was recorded only once. J is TRBJ1-2 and V is TRBV11-2; tentatively, D is TRBD1 (5 bases). Germline V CDR1 and CDR2: SGHAT, FQNNGV. Trimming pared 2 bases from V and 2 bases from J, leaving 12 bases between. The CDR3 extends over 15 amino acids. CDR3 sequence (DNA): TGTGCCAGCAGCTTAAGGGGCCAGCCGAACTATGGCTACACCTTC. Translation gives CASSLRGQPNYGYTF.

The rearrangement links TRBV5-4 to TRBJ2-7, with 8 bases that match TRBD1. This CDR3 comprises 15 residues. V trimming: 4 bases; J trimming: 2 bases; junction bases outside the gene matches: 8. Germline V gives CDR1 SGHNT, CDR2 YYREEE (reference sequence). Here the CDR3 reads CASSPGGQEAYEQYF. CDR3 nucleotide sequence: TGTGCCAGCAGCCCCGGGGGACAGGAAGCCTACGAGCAGTACTTC.

The chain's CDR3 is CASNRDGNYGYTF. In nucleotides, the CDR3 is TGTGCCAGCAACCGGGACGGGAACTATGGCTACACCTTC. The chain carries TRBV6-6 and TRBJ1-2; a possible D gene is TRBD1 (5 bases). The CDR3 is 13 amino acids. V was cut by 7 bases and J by 2 bases, with 11 bases left in between. The germline CDR1 and CDR2 sequences are MNHNY and SVGAGI (reference sequence).

The chain carries TRBV5-6 and TRBJ2-1, with D possibly TRBD1 on 6 matching bases. V was clipped by 2 bases and J by 1 base, with 10 bases between them. The CDR3 totals 15 residues. Germline CDR1 SGHDT, CDR2 YYEEEE. The CDR3 loop reads CASSLLTGSYNEQFF. CDR3 DNA: TGTGCCAGCAGCTTATTGACAGGTTCCTACAATGAGCAGTTCTTC. Looking up the rest from reference TRBV5-6 and TRBJ2-1 gives the full variable domain: DAGVTQSPTHLIKTRGQQVTLRCSPKSGHDTVSWYQQALGQGPQFIFQYYEEEERQRGNFPDRFSGHQFPNYSSELNVNALLLGDSALYLCASSLLTGSYNEQFFGPGTRLTVL.

J is TRBJ2-1 and V is TRBV7-9; no definite D call. The length of the CDR3 is 16 residues. From germline, CDR1 is SEHNR and CDR2 FQNEAQ (reference sequence). The V end lost 5 bases, the J end lost 7 bases, and 21 bases lay between the germline ends. CDR3 coding DNA: TGTGCCAGCAGCGAACCCAAGGGCTCCTTCGGGAATGAGCAGTTCTTC. Translating it yields CASSEPKGSFGNEQFF.

This clone was picked up a small number of times. The chain recombines TRBV7-2 with TRBJ2-5, with 11 bases fitting TRBD2. This CDR3 has 16 residues. The germline V gene encodes CDR1 SGHTA and CDR2 FQGNSA. The junction had 6 bases not matched to a gene; V was cut back by 1 base and J by 5 bases. CDR3 nucleotides: TGTGCCAGCAGCTTAGGGCTAGCGGGAGGAACGGAGACCCAGTACTTC. It is translated as CASSLGLAGGTETQYF.

The count of this clone is one. This chain connects TRBV30 to TRBJ2-5; D not resolved. Deletions cut 0 bases from V and 5 bases from J, with 10 bases between. The CDR3 spans 13 residues. CDR1 is GTSNPN, CDR2 SVGIG, per germline (reference sequence). The CDR3 region is CAWSVAAVETQYF. The CDR3 bases are TGTGCCTGGAGTGTAGCCGCCGTCGAGACCCAGTACTTC.

This clone was counted only a few times. The V and J genes are TRBV7-8 and TRBJ1-5; perhaps TRBD1 as D (5 bases). V lost 0 bases and J lost 9, with 9 bases in between. Germline values: CDR1 SGHVS, CDR2 FQNEAQ. The CDR3 totals 13 residues. CDR3 amino acids: CASSLAERGPQHF. CDR3 nucleotide sequence: TGTGCCAGCAGCTTAGCCGAGAGGGGGCCCCAGCATTTT.

V and J are TRBV10-3 and TRBJ2-3; the match to TRBD2 covers 10 bases. This CDR3 spans 15 amino acids. With 2 bases clipped from V and 3 bases from J, the junction kept 2 bases outside the gene matches. Germline V CDR1 and CDR2: ENHRY, SYGVKD. The CDR3 sequence is CAISESGRGTDTQYF. CDR3 DNA: TGTGCCATCAGTGAGAGCGGGAGGGGAACAGATACGCAGTATTTT.

The J gene is TRBJ2-7, the V gene TRBV19; tentative D call: TRBD2 (6 bases). V lost 7 bases and J lost 8, with 27 bases in between. Germline CDR1 reads LNHDA; CDR2 reads SQIVND (reference sequence). The CDR3 covers 16 residues. Here the CDR3 reads CASTSGSRLASRKQYF. CDR3 sequence (DNA): TGTGCCAGTACCTCCGGCTCCAGGCTAGCGTCAAGAAAGCAGTACTTC.

This chain uses TRBV9 with TRBJ2-1; 10 nucleotides line up with TRBD2. The CDR3 sequence is 15 residues long. The V segment lost 0 bases and the J segment 7 bases; nucleotides outside the gene matches: 4. Germline assignment: CDR1 SGDLS and CDR2 YYNGEE. The DNA for the CDR3 is TGTGCCAGCAGCGTAGTGCCTAGCGGGAGTAATGAGCAGTTCTTC. Protein: CASSVVPSGSNEQFF. Based on the CDR3 plus reference TRBV9 and TRBJ2-1, the full variable domain is DSGVTQTPKHLITATGQRVTLRCSPRSGDLSVYWYQQSLDQGLQFLIQYYNGEERAKGNILERFSAQQFPDLHSELNLSSLELGDSALYFCASSVVPSGSNEQFFGPGTRLTVL.

The chain has TRBV15 and TRBJ1-2, with D perhaps TRBD1 (5 bases). Deletions cut 0 bases from V and 11 bases from J, with 10 bases between. Germline values: CDR1 LNHNV, CDR2 YYDKDF (reference sequence). The CDR3 length is 12 residues. The CDR3 protein is CATSRDVGGYTF. CDR3 sequence (DNA): TGTGCCACCAGCAGAGATGTCGGGGGATACACCTTC.

Turning to this clone: The sample carries other DNA sequences with the same CDR3. The chain carries TRBV5-1 and TRBJ1-1; D perhaps matches TRBD1 (5 bases). This CDR3 has 14 amino acids. Germline V gene lookup returns CDR1 SGHRS and CDR2 YFSETQ. The V and J ends lost 1 base and 0 bases respectively, with 7 bases between them. The CDR3 region has the DNA TGCGCCAGCAGCTTGCCGGGACTGAACACTGAAGCTTTCTTT. It translates to CASSLPGLNTEAFF.